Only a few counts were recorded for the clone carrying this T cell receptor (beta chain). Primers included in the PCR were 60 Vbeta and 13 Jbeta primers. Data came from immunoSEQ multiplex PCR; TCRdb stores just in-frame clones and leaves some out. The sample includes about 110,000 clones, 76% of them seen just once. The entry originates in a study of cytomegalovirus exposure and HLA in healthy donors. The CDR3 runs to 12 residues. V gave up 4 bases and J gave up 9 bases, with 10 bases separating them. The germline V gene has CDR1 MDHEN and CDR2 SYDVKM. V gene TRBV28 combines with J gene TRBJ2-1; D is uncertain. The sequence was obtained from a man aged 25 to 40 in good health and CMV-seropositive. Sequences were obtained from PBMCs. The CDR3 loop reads CASSSLSREQFF. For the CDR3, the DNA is TGTGCCAGCAGTTCCCTTAGCCGTGAGCAGTTCTTC.